A selection of T cell receptor beta chains follows, all from one sample in a study of sequential checkpoint blockade in melanoma. The data were produced by immunoSEQ multiplex PCR, yet TCRdb's version contains in-frame clones alone and is incomplete. The sample holds roughly 20,000 clones, under 80% seen once. Sequenced material: CD8+ T cells sorted from blood (inferred from file names), taken from a patient given nivolumab and ipilimumab in sequence. These receptors originate from a human donor with melanoma. CDR3s include the opening cysteine and the closing phenylalanine or tryptophan. A D gene is named only where the DNA matches it firmly. The size field is filled for only some rows; it gives once, few, many or a size class.

D,V,J,size,CDR3,DNA
-,TRBV27,TRBJ2-3,-,CASSPEYRGGDRYTDTQYF,TGTGCCAGCAGCCCAGAGTACCGAGGCGGGGACAGATACACAGATACGCAGTATTTT
TRBD2,TRBV9,TRBJ2-3,-,CASSRGGGQYF,TGTGCCAGCAGCCGAGGCGGGGGGCAGTATTTT
-,TRBV7-6,TRBJ2-3,once,CASSPLQRGGDTQYF,TGTGCCAGCAGCCCCCTTCAGAGGGGAGGTGATACGCAGTATTTT
-,TRBV28,TRBJ1-1,-,CASSLLAGGAEAFF,TGTGCCAGCAGTTTATTGGCGGGTGGGGCTGAAGCTTTCTTT
-,TRBV13,TRBJ2-3,-,CASSPPGRGTDTQYF,TGTGCCAGCAGCCCCCCCGGGCGGGGCACAGATACGCAGTATTTT
-,TRBV6-5,TRBJ2-2,-,CASSADRPGTGELFF,TGTGCCAGCAGTGCCGACAGGCCGGGGACCGGGGAGCTGTTTTTT
-,TRBV6-5,TRBJ1-5,-,CASSTRGSGQPQHF,TGTGCCAGCAGTACCCGGGGGAGCGGTCAGCCCCAGCATTTT
TRBD2,TRBV7-8,TRBJ2-7,-,CASSPSSGSYEQYF,TGTGCCAGCAGCCCTTCTAGCGGCTCCTACGAGCAGTACTTC
TRBD2,TRBV6-5,TRBJ2-1,few,CASSYSGTSGSSQFF,TGTGCCAGCAGTTACTCGGGGACTAGCGGGAGTAGTCAGTTCTTC
TRBD2,TRBV7-2,TRBJ2-7,-,CASSGLAINEQYF,TGTGCCAGCAGCGGACTAGCGATCAACGAGCAGTACTTC
TRBD1,TRBV11-2,TRBJ1-2,-,CASSGQGANYGYTF,TGTGCCAGCAGCGGACAGGGAGCTAACTATGGCTACACCTTC
TRBD1,TRBV28,TRBJ2-7,-,CASSGLGQIYEQYF,TGTGCCAGCAGTGGCCTGGGACAGATATACGAGCAGTACTTC
TRBD1,TRBV7-8,TRBJ2-7,-,CASSLVTWDSGYEQYF,TGTGCCAGCAGCTTAGTGACCTGGGACAGTGGATACGAGCAGTACTTC
-,TRBV6-5,TRBJ1-1,few,CASSYPGLQGNTEAFF,TGTGCCAGCAGTTACCCGGGACTGCAAGGTAACACTGAAGCTTTCTTT
TRBD1,TRBV6-7,TRBJ2-1,-,CASSYPRDRGEDEQFF,TGTGCCAGCAGTTACCCCCGGGACAGGGGCGAGGATGAGCAGTTCTTC
-,TRBV9,TRBJ2-3,-,CASSVSGGTNRGDTQYF,TGTGCCAGCAGCGTAAGTGGGGGCACCAATCGGGGAGATACGCAGTATTTT
TRBD2,TRBV6-5,TRBJ2-7,-,CASSYELAGAYEQYF,TGTGCCAGCAGTTACGAATTAGCGGGAGCCTACGAGCAGTACTTC
TRBD1,TRBV7-7,TRBJ2-5,-,CASSARQGIGETQYF,TGTGCCAGCAGCGCACGACAGGGGATAGGGGAGACCCAGTACTTC
-,TRBV6-1,TRBJ2-7,-,CATGTLYYEQYF,TGTGCCACCGGGACACTCTACTACGAGCAGTACTTC
-,TRBV4-3,TRBJ1-4,-,CASSRGVVNEKLFF,TGCGCCAGCAGCCGGGGGGTAGTTAATGAAAAACTGTTTTTT
-,TRBV2,TRBJ1-2,few,CASSGRTVRLSGYTF,TGTGCCAGCAGTGGGCGGACAGTCCGGTTGAGCGGCTACACCTTC
-,TRBV18,TRBJ2-6,-,CASSPPQSGANVLTF,TGTGCCAGCTCACCACCACAATCTGGGGCCAACGTCCTGACTTTC
-,TRBV9,TRBJ2-2,once,CASSPTGLSLEPGELFF,TGTGCCAGCAGCCCTACCGGACTGAGCTTGGAACCCGGGGAGCTGTTTTTT
-,TRBV14,TRBJ2-2,-,CASSQGSLALGELFF,TGTGCCAGCAGCCAAGGTAGCCTAGCGCTCGGGGAGCTGTTTTTT
TRBD2,TRBV6-1,TRBJ2-2,few,CASSLTSGTTGELFF,TGTGCCAGCAGTTTGACTAGCGGGACGACCGGGGAGCTGTTTTTT
TRBD2,TRBV6-5,TRBJ2-1,few,CASSLRLAGVNEQFF,TGTGCCAGCAGTCTCAGACTAGCGGGAGTAAATGAGCAGTTCTTC
TRBD1,TRBV27,TRBJ1-2,-,CASSLLGQGGGYTF,TGTGCCAGCAGTTTACTGGGACAGGGGGGTGGCTACACCTTC
TRBD2,TRBV6-1,TRBJ2-3,-,CASSATSGGDTFVSDTQYF,TGTGCCAGCAGTGCGACTAGCGGGGGGGATACCTTTGTTTCAGATACGCAGTATTTT
TRBD2,TRBV4-3,TRBJ2-1,-,CASSHPSGTSGNNEQFF,TGCGCCAGCAGCCACCCTTCCGGGACTAGCGGGAACAATGAGCAGTTCTTC
-,TRBV5-6,TRBJ2-1,-,CASSPDWSGTYNEQFF,TGTGCCAGCAGCCCGGACTGGAGCGGAACCTACAATGAGCAGTTCTTC
-,TRBV13,TRBJ1-2,-,CASSLGRGSNYGYTF,TGTGCCAGCAGCCTGGGAAGGGGGTCTAACTATGGCTACACCTTC
-,TRBV19,TRBJ1-2,-,CASSMGSGQYGYTF,TGTGCCAGTAGTATGGGGTCTGGACAATATGGCTACACCTTC
-,TRBV25-1,TRBJ1-2,-,CASSDQGYGYTF,TGTGCCAGCAGTGATCAGGGCTATGGCTACACCTTC
TRBD2,TRBV7-8,TRBJ2-3,-,CVSSLVGGSTDTQYF,TGTGTCAGCAGCTTAGTGGGAGGGAGCACAGATACGCAGTATTTT
-,TRBV9,TRBJ2-3,-,CASSEGRGSSTDTQYF,TGTGCCAGCAGCGAGGGGCGGGGCAGTAGCACAGATACGCAGTATTTT
-,TRBV5-1,TRBJ2-1,-,CASILGTPKGNEQFF,TGCGCCAGCATTTTAGGGACTCCAAAGGGCAATGAGCAGTTCTTC
TRBD1,TRBV4-3,TRBJ2-7,-,CASSPGTGGGYEQYF,TGCGCCAGCAGCCCCGGGACAGGGGGAGGCTACGAGCAGTACTTC